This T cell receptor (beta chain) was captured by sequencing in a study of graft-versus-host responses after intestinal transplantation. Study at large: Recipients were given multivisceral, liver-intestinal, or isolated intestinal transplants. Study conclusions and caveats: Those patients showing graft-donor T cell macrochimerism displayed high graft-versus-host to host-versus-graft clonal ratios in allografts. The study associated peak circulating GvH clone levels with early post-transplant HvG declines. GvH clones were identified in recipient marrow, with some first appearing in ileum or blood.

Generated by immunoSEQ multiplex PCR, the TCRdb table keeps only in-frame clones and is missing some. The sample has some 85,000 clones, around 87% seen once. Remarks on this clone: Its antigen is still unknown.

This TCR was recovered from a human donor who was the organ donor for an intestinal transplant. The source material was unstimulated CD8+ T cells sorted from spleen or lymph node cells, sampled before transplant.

CDR3 DNA sequence: TGTGCCAGCAGTTCTAGCGGGGGGGCCGCATCTTACAATGAGCAGTTCTTC. Its translation is CASSSSGGAASYNEQFF. The chain links TRBV7-9 to TRBJ2-1; TRBD2 aligns across 12 bases. The length of the CDR3 is 17 residues. The J segment lost 4 bases and the V segment lost 6 bases, leaving 10 bases of the junction unmatched. The germline V gene has CDR1 SEHNR and CDR2 FQNEAQ (reference sequence).